The TCR beta chain described here comes from a study of T cell responses to AZD1222 COVID-19 vaccine (dated by TCRdb to the early 2020s). Broadly, across the study: A total of just over 230 trial participants underwent TCR sequencing, of whom roughly 210 had received two doses of AZD1222 and around 26 had received two doses of the MenACWY control vaccine. Trial participants were enrolled into age subgroups of 18-55, 56-69 and 70-plus years, which contained about 150, 28 and 57 TCR-sequenced participants, respectively. Overall study outcomes, separate from this receptor: Reportedly, almost half of the unique spike-specific TCRs recognized epitopes lying outside the regions that are mutated in the B.1.351 and B.1.1.7 variants. Participants were mostly white British, with more females than males. The authors suggested clonal diversity may have been underestimated. Conclusions about previously exposed vaccinees were limited because only a handful of AZD1222 recipients were SARS-CoV-2 seropositive at baseline. In the small 56-69-year group, the increase in depth fell short of significance, most likely because of low power. Because no samples from the day 14 peak response were available, repertoires could be characterized only after the peak T cell response. The whole spike protein was spanned by vaccine-associated CD4 TCRs, and dominant responses were seen in regions 160-218 and 743-854. After two AZD1222 doses, spike-specific TCR breadth and depth were significantly higher than at day 0 and than in MenACWY recipients.

The CDR3 regions of human TCRbeta chains were analyzed by immunosequencing. In the source study's methods: TCRs in the repertoires were matched against a reference library of SARS-CoV-2-specific TCRs that had been generated with the MIRA antigen-specificity platform. Breadth meant the fraction of unique TCRs that were SARS-CoV-2-associated, whereas depth meant the fraction of total T cells that were SARS-CoV-2-associated. Using the MIRA data, each spike-specific TCR was mapped to the spike region that the TCR reacts to and placed in a CD4 or CD8 class. Log10-transformed breadth and depth values were compared by one-way ANOVA with Sidak's multiple comparisons tests. TCRdb stores this immuneACCESS table with in-frame sequences only. Part of the clones is absent; in the studies checked, under half of the shortfall reflects unresolved V genes, and no reason is known for the rest. V and J calls and clone size follow that table, whereas D and trimming were derived from the DNA. Here the sample has roughly 150,000 clones; almost 95% occur a single time. The ten largest clones take up 9.3% of the sample.

Regarding this clone: Its antigen is currently not known. It has no much larger one-base neighbor in the sample; base qualities were not kept.

From the cysteine through the phenylalanine, the CDR3 covers 15 amino acids. Only the CDR3 DNA is retained, 45 bases long and in frame from the first base. V sheds 0 bases and J sheds 0 bases, leaving 6 bases between their ends. CDR1 and CDR2 were assigned from the germline V gene (reference sequence) as PRHDT and FYEKMQ. According to the study, the label for this sample's time point signals: about 28 days (+/-7) after the second vaccine dose. AZD1222 recipients whose second dose came at about 4 weeks and those whose second dose came at about 12 weeks were combined into one group, since spike-specific TCR depth and breadth did not differ between the two schedules. Vaccinee samples came from UK trials COV001 and COV002, including a single-blind randomized controlled phase 2/3 trial of AZD1222 (ChAdOx1 nCoV-19) in healthy adults. Trial participant PBMC samples were collected at day 0 and day 28 after the second dose for TCRbeta chain sequencing.

This TCR derives from an adult who received the AZD1222 COVID-19 vaccine. The source material was peripheral blood, sampled 28 days after the second AZD1222 dose. The V gene is TRBV13 and the J gene is TRBJ2-1; TRBD2 is perhaps the D gene, given 6 matching bases. Here the CDR3 is given as CASSLGGGSYNEQFF. The bases are TGTGCCAGCAGCTTAGGCGGGGGCTCCTACAATGAGCAGTTCTTC.